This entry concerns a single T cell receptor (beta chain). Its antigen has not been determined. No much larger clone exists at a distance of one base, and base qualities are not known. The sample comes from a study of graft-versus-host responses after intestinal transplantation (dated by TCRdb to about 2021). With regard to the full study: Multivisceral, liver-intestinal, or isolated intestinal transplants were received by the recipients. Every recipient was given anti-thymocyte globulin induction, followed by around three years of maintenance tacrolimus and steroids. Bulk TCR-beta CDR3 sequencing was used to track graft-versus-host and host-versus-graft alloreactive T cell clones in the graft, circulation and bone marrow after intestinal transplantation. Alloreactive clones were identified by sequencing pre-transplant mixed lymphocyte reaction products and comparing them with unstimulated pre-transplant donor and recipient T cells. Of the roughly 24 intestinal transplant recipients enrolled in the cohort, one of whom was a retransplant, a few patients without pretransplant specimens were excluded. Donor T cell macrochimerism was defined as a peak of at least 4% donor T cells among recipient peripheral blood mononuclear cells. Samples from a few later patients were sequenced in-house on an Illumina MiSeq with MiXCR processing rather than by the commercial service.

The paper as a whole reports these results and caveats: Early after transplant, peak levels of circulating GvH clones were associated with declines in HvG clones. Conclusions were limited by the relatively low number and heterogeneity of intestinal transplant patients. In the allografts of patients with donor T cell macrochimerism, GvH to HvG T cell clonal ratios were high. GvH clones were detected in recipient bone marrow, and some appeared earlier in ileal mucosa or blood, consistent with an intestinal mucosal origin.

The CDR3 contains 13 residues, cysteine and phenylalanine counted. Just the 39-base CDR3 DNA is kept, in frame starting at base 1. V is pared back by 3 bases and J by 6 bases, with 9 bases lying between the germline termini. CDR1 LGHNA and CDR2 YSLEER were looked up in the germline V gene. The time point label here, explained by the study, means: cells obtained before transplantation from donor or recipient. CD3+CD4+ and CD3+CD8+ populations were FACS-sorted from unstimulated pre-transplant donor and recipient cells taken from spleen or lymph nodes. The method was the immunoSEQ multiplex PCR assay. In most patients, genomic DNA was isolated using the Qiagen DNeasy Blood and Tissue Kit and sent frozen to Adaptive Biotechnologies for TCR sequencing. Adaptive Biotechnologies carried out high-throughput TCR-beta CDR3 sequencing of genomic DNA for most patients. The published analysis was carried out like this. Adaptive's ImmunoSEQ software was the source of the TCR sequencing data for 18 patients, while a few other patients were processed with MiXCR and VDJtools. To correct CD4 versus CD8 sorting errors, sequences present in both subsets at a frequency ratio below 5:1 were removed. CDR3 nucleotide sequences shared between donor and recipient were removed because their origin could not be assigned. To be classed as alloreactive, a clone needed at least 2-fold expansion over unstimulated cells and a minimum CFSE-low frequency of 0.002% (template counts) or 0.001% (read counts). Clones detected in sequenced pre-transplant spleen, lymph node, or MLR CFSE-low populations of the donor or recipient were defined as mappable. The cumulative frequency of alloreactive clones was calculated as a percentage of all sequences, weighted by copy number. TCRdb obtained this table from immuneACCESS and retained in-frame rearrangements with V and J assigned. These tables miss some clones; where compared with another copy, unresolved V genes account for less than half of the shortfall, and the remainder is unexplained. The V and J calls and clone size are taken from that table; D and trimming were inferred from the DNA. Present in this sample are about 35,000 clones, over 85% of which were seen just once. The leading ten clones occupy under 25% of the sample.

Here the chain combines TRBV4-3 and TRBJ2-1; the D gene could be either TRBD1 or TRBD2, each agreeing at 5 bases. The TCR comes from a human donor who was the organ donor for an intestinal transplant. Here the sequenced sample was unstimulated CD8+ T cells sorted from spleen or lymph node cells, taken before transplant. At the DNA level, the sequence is TGCGCCAGCAGCCACCTGGGACCCAATGAGCAGTTCTTC. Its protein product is CASSHLGPNEQFF.